This T cell receptor beta chain was recovered during a study of cytomegalovirus exposure and HLA in healthy donors (dated by TCRdb to the late 2010s). General notes on the study: An earlier analysis of 550 to 700 of the donors reported more than 250 Gb of sequence data and 117 million unique TCR beta sequences from some 180 million T cells. An early release that covered fewer than 750 HLA-typed donors contained 250 to 350 gigabases of sequencing data and around 80 million unique TCR sequences. Of the 300 to 400 genotyped donors, about 80% fell in the genetic ancestry cluster associated with self-reported Caucasian donors. The study aimed to test whether signatures of past pathogen exposure could be identified by cataloging public T cell receptors. Using immunosequencing, the study profiled T cell repertoires from around 680 subjects and related those repertoires to cytomegalovirus serostatus. Along with the approximately 650-subject first cohort, a separate validation cohort of roughly 110 different subjects was used. High-throughput TCR immunosequencing, statistical association of individual TCRs with disease status, and machine learning were combined to predict cytomegalovirus infection status. A later analysis re-examined previously published TCR beta repertoires from more than 650 donors and added high-resolution HLA genotyping to investigate patterns of TCR occurrence. In the later analysis, no new phenotypic data were used to find candidate immune exposures; instead, reliance was placed on TCR beta sequences and their occurrence across donors. An earlier analysis of 587 of the donors used high-throughput TCR beta sequencing to judge whether each TCR beta V gene segment behaved as functional or pseudogenic. Alongside the repertoire data, information on donor age, sex, ethnicity and CMV serostatus was compiled. Genome-wide SNP genotypes for about 60% of the roughly 670 donors were used in a later genetic analysis, which treated that subset as a discovery cohort. Every discovery cohort repertoire had been produced on one sequencing platform. Class I and class II HLA loci were covered by the typing at four-digit resolution. The number of donors typed differed by locus, with roughly 629-640 for A, B, C, DRB1 and DQB1, around 500 for DQA1, over 600 for DPA1, and some 450 for DPB1. Because of strong linkage in the cohort, four or five DR-DQ haplotypes were treated as single units for association and clustering. Across some 400 genotyped donors of the cohort, an average of roughly 230,000 unique TCR beta nucleotide sequences per donor were sequenced, and about a sixth of those sequences were non-productive. The research as a whole found: Because the 87-base-pair reads could not distinguish some IMGT-functional V segments, including TRBV6-2 and TRBV6-3, those segments were excluded. According to a later genetic analysis, donors in an Asian-associated ancestry cluster had fewer N-insertions in productive TCRs than the approximately 690-donor mean. Compared with equally common non-associated chains, HLA-associated TCR beta chains in a later analysis were more clonally expanded and had lower generation probabilities. Because counts were too low, roughly 16 rarely observed V segments, including chromosome 9 orphons, were excluded from the earlier analysis of 587 of the donors. The cohort was sequenced for TCR beta chains only, and without alpha or paired-chain data the features that could be detected were limited. At a false discovery rate of 0.05, a later analysis linked under 20,000 TCR beta sequences to specific HLA alleles. Most TCR sequences were observed very rarely across donors, whereas some public TCRs were present in many individuals. In a later genetic analysis, a missense DCLRE1C variant was associated with V-gene and J-gene trimming of TCR beta chains, and the association was replicated in an independent cohort. A later analysis reported that several top co-occurrence clusters appeared linked to parvovirus B19, influenza, CMV and Epstein-Barr virus. In vitro tests confirmed that three of the cytomegalovirus-associated TCR beta chains recognize cytomegalovirus antigens. It was suggested by the authors that the approach could potentially be generalized to other disease states and immunological phenotypes. Because HLA typing was missing for some donors at each locus, association tests included only the typed subset. For the cohort, immune exposure information was limited to CMV serostatus. An earlier analysis of around 540 of the donors showed that most TCR beta V segments appeared in productive rearrangements either about 87% or about 30% of the time, which broadly matched IMGT annotations. A further reported finding was that TCR beta sequences accurately predicted the HLA-A and HLA-B alleles for most subjects in the first cohort. Roughly uniform sequencing depth across donors was assumed in presence/absence analyses, although this assumption may not hold. In the study, 164 TCR beta chains were listed as associated with cytomegalovirus. In a later analysis, TCR association rates were found to vary across HLA loci, with the most associated TCRs seen for DRB1 alleles and the fewest for HLA-C alleles. A later analysis found that most CMV-associated TCR beta chains appeared HLA-restricted, with HLA associations seemingly driven largely by CMV exposure. A cluster of highly shared sequence variants was judged likely to represent a technical artifact of the sequencing pipeline. Assigning TCR associations to individual alleles was difficult when HLA alleles, especially DR and DQ, strongly co-occurred. In both the original and validation cohorts, the classifier was reported to diagnose cytomegalovirus status with high specificity and sensitivity. Correlated functional status among segregating V segments might reflect linkage disequilibrium, but an unknown experimental factor could not be ruled out.

From the cysteine up to the phenylalanine, the CDR3 has a length of 14 residues. Left in the record is the CDR3 DNA by itself, 42 bases read in frame from the first base. V and J are truncated by 3 bases and 0 bases respectively, leaving an intervening sequence of 6 bases. CDR1 and CDR2, looked up from the germline V gene (reference sequence), are LNHDA and SQIVND. Library creation used the immunoSEQ multiplex PCR assay. For the multiplex PCR, a mixture combining 60 forward primers for TCR Vbeta segments and 13 reverse primers for TCR Jbeta segments was used. The CDR3 region of rearranged TCR beta genes was amplified from genomic DNA with a multiplex PCR assay. On the Illumina HiSeq System, the amplified TCR beta libraries were sequenced as 87-base-pair reads. The paper's data handling went like this. Across the 640 or so repertoires, a later analysis counted 60 million to 90 million unique TCR beta chains, around 11 million of which were shared by at least two donors. To remove PCR and sequencing errors, raw reads were error-corrected and collapsed into unique sequences using a nearest-neighbor algorithm that merged closely related sequences. To assign V, D and J gene segments, CDR3 sequences were aligned to IMGT reference sequences. For a sequence to be retained, at least a six-nucleotide match to both a V gene segment and a J gene segment was required. A rearrangement was called productive if the CDR3 had no stop codons and remained in frame with V and J, and every other rearrangement was called non-productive. Following IMGT convention, CDR3 was defined as the stretch from the second conserved V-encoded cysteine up to the conserved J-encoded phenylalanine. In an earlier analysis of around 640 of the donors, sequences lacking an unambiguous match to a single V gene segment were excluded. An earlier analysis of almost 600 of the donors classified V segments as functional when productive rearrangements were above 56.7% and as segregating when the standard deviation between donors was above 5%. A statistical classification framework was developed to diagnose cytomegalovirus status using the catalog of TCR beta chain sequences. In a later analysis, TCR nucleotide sequences were compared against IMGT/GENE-DB human TR gene sequences so that V and J genes could be assigned. In a later analysis, CDR3 sequences and most-parsimonious VDJ recombination scenarios were assigned using the TCRdist pipeline. In a later analysis, each TCR beta chain was defined by its CDR3 amino acid sequence together with its V-gene family, and reads lacking a unique V-gene family were excluded. In a later analysis, approximately 590 highly shared, low-generation-probability nucleotide sequences were removed to address suspected cross-contamination and a sequencing artifact. A later analysis calculated a clonal expansion index for each public chain from normalized within-repertoire ranks of inferred template counts. In a later analysis, generation probabilities were computed with a VDJ recombination model fitted to out-of-frame rearrangements, and the resulting probabilities were checked against IGoR. Hypergeometric tests were used in a later analysis to score TCR-TCR, TCR-HLA and TCR-CMV co-occurrence, with a repertoire-size bias correction applied to the TCR pairs. To estimate false discovery rates, a later analysis permuted the HLA or CMV assignments 20 times. In a later analysis, co-occurring TCRs were grouped using DBSCAN, and TCRdist sequence similarity was added for clustering within HLA-allele-positive subsets. For co-occurrence clustering, repertoires with fewer than 30,000 or more than 120,000 public chains were excluded, along with roughly five repertoires with anomalous nucleotide sharing. Not all clones reach the TCRdb copy of this immuneACCESS table, which keeps in-frame sequences only. Checked studies attribute under half of the gap to unresolved V genes and leave the rest unexplained. The V and J calls and clone size come from that table; D and trimming were worked out from the DNA. The table for this sample lists 150,000 to 170,000 clones; approximately 80% of them were counted only once. The ten largest clones take up roughly 13% of the sample.

The cohort comprised 710 or so healthy bone marrow donors. At the time of sampling, every cohort member was nominally healthy, though immune exposures that went unrecorded were likely present. The donor was CMV seropositive and belonged to the group of more than 250 seropositive cohort members. A peripheral blood sample was collected from each donor, and TCR beta sequencing was performed on peripheral blood mononuclear cells. The Qiagen DNeasy Blood Extraction Kit was used to extract genomic DNA from the blood cell samples. About this clone itself: Its antigen remains unidentified. No quality values exist for individual bases; no much larger clone is one base distant.

Sequenced: PBMCs. This chain is built from TRBV19 and TRBJ1-5, with the identity of the D gene unclear. The TCR originated in a man under 40 in good health and CMV-seropositive. The sequenced DNA: TGTGCCAGTAGTATCGGGTATAGCAATCAGCCCCAGCATTTT. Its product reads: CASSIGYSNQPQHF. Extended through the reference TRBV19 and TRBJ1-5 proteins, this CDR3 yields the full variable domain: DGGITQSPKYLFRKEGQNVTLSCEQNLNHDAMYWYRQDPGQGLRLIYYSQIVNDFQKGDIAEGYSVSREKKESFPLTVTSAQKNPTAFYLCASSIGYSNQPQHFGDGTRLSIL.